A selection of T cell receptor beta chains follows, all from one sample in a study of identical twins. TCRdb reprocessed the 5' RACE reads with MiXCR, giving one entry per CDR3 protein. The sample gives 200,000 to 300,000 distinct CDR3 sequences, about an eighth of which show up once; 4% is in the top ten. This sample also appeared in a second study, on yellow fever vaccine responses in identical twins.

Specimen: memory (CD45RO+) T cells sorted from blood. All receptors come from a woman between 18 and 29 years old in good health. Each CDR3 is given with its conserved first and last residue. Fields, in order: D gene, J gene, clone size, V gene, CDR3 DNA, CDR3 protein. The D gene is left open where the match is weak. Some rows have no size entry. The others give once, few or many, or a class for an expanded clone.

-	TRBJ2-7	many	TRBV12-3/TRBV12-4	TGTGCCAGCAGTTTCCCTGGCTCACCCAGGAGGCAGTACTTC	CASSFPGSPRRQYF
TRBD2	TRBJ2-3	few	TRBV7-2	TGTGCCAGCAGCCGAAGGACTAGCGGGAGGTCAACAGATACGCAGTATTTT	CASSRRTSGRSTDTQYF
-	TRBJ2-5	many	TRBV20-1	TGCAGTGCTGACCCGGCAGTGGGGCAAGAGACCCAGTACTTC	CSADPAVGQETQYF
-	TRBJ2-1	few	TRBV7-2	TGTGCCAGCAGCAAAGACGCCTTGGATGAGCAGTTCTTC	CASSKDALDEQFF
-	TRBJ2-1	-	TRBV7-2	TGTGCCAGCAGCCAGATAGGCAACCAGGGGAACAATGAGCAGTTCTTC	CASSQIGNQGNNEQFF
-	TRBJ1-5	many	TRBV24-1	TGTGCCACCAGTGACGACGAGTCCCAGCCCCAGCATTTT	CATSDDESQPQHF
-	TRBJ2-7	-	TRBV27	TGTGCCAGCAGTCTCTCCCAGGGATCCTACGAGCAGTACTTC	CASSLSQGSYEQYF
TRBD2	TRBJ2-1	-	TRBV7-9	TGTGCCAGCAGCCGACTAGCGGGGTCCTACAATGAGCAGTTCTTC	CASSRLAGSYNEQFF
TRBD2	TRBJ2-3	many	TRBV6-4	TGTGCCAGCAGTGTACGCGGGGGGGATGTAGATACGCAGTATTTT	CASSVRGGDVDTQYF
TRBD1	TRBJ1-2	once	TRBV14	TGTGCCAGCAGCCAAGTTCGGAGGGGGCGAGCCCTATACTTC	CASSQVRRGRALYF
TRBD2	TRBJ2-1	many	TRBV27	TGTGCCAGCAGTCTTAGCGGGAGATTGCACAATGAGCAGTTCTTC	CASSLSGRLHNEQFF
-	TRBJ2-1	few	TRBV20-1	TGCAGTGCTAGACTACAGGCGTCCGGGGCGCAGTTCTTC	CSARLQASGAQFF
-	TRBJ1-2	medium-sized	TRBV7-2	TGTGCCAGCAGCTTACAGGGCTACAATGGCTACACCTTC	CASSLQGYNGYTF
-	TRBJ2-3	many	TRBV4-1	TGCGCCAGCAGCCAACTGGTAGGGGGGTCTAGCGCCGATACGCAGTATTTT	CASSQLVGGSSADTQYF
TRBD2	TRBJ2-7	-	TRBV5-5	TGTGCCAGCAGCTTGGCGATTTTACTAGCGGGAGACGTCGAGCAGTACTTC	CASSLAILLAGDVEQYF
-	TRBJ1-5	few	TRBV12-3/TRBV12-4	TGTGCCAGCAGTTTCACAAGCAATCAGCCCCAGCATTTT	CASSFTSNQPQHF
TRBD1	TRBJ2-4	few	TRBV10-1	TGCGCCAGCAGTGAGTCGACGGACAGGGTCGTCATTCAGTACTTC	CASSESTDRVVIQYF
-	TRBJ1-2	-	TRBV24-1	TGTGCCGCCAGTGATTCGGGAACATCTAACTATGGCTACACCTTC	CAASDSGTSNYGYTF
-	TRBJ2-3	-	TRBV29-1	TGCAGCGTTGCCCACTTCAGCACAGATACGCAGTATTTT	CSVAHFSTDTQYF
TRBD1	TRBJ2-1	many	TRBV20-1	TGCAGTGCTAGTCACCCGGGACAGGGGTCGGATGAGCAGTTCTTC	CSASHPGQGSDEQFF
-	TRBJ2-1	-	TRBV6-2/TRBV6-3	TGTGCCAGCAGGTTTGCTAATAGGATTGAGCAGTTCTTC	CASRFANRIEQFF
-	TRBJ2-3	-	TRBV18	TGTGCCAGCTCACCACCTTCCCCGGACTGGACCACAGATACGCAGTATTTT	CASSPPSPDWTTDTQYF
TRBD2	TRBJ2-7	few	TRBV11-1	TGTGCCAGCAGCTTAGATGGACTAGCGGACTTGGGATTC	CASSLDGLADLGF
-	TRBJ1-2	-	TRBV20-1	TGCAGTGCTAGAGATAGCGGAGGAGGCTACACCTTC	CSARDSGGGYTF
TRBD1	TRBJ1-1	few	TRBV7-9	TGTGCCAGCAGCTTGGCAGAGACAGGGCCCTCGAACACTGAAGCTTTCTTT	CASSLAETGPSNTEAFF
TRBD2	TRBJ2-1	-	TRBV12-3/TRBV12-4	TGTGCCAGCAGTTTAATGTTAGGAGGGCGGGAGGGTCCTGAGCAGTTCTTC	CASSLMLGGREGPEQFF
-	TRBJ2-3	-	TRBV7-2	TGTGCCAGCAGCTTAGAGACGGGATACAGCACAGATACGCAGTATTTT	CASSLETGYSTDTQYF
-	TRBJ2-3	-	TRBV20-1	TGCAGTGCCCGTCCAGGCGATACGCAGTATTTT	CSARPGDTQYF
TRBD2	TRBJ2-3	many	TRBV4-2	TGTGCCAGCAGGGGTAGCGGGTTTTCTGAAGATACGCAGTATTTT	CASRGSGFSEDTQYF
TRBD1	TRBJ2-2	few	TRBV27	TGTGCCAGCAGTTTACGGGGACAGGGGGTCGTTGGATCCACCGGGGAGCTGTTTTTT	CASSLRGQGVVGSTGELFF
-	TRBJ2-5	many	TRBV6-4	TGTGCCAGCAGTGGACTCCTAGGACAGGAGGGGGCGGATGAGACCCAGTACTTC	CASSGLLGQEGADETQYF
TRBD2	TRBJ2-1	-	TRBV11-2	TGTGCCAGCAGCCAGGGACTAGCGGGGCCGAGCTCCTACAATGAGCAGTTCTTC	CASSQGLAGPSSYNEQFF
TRBD2	TRBJ2-1	-	TRBV7-3	TGTGCCAGCAGCTCATCACCGGGACTAGCGGGAGACAATGAGCAGTTCTTC	CASSSSPGLAGDNEQFF
-	TRBJ1-2	many	TRBV7-9	TGTGCCAGCAGCTTTAGGGGCCAACCTAACTATGGCTACACCTTC	CASSFRGQPNYGYTF
-	TRBJ2-5	many	TRBV7-2	TGTGCCAGCAGCTTAGCGGTGAAGGAGACCCAGTACTTC	CASSLAVKETQYF
-	TRBJ1-1	many	TRBV12-3/TRBV12-4	TGTGCCAGCAGTCCCAATTCACAGCTGAACACTGAAGCTTTCTTT	CASSPNSQLNTEAFF
-	TRBJ2-7	many	TRBV5-1	TGCGCCAGCAGCTTTTCGGTCACAAACTACGAGCAGTACTTC	CASSFSVTNYEQYF
-	TRBJ2-1	few	TRBV7-2	TGTGCCAGCGACCGGGGGAGCTCCTACAATGAGCAGTTCTTC	CASDRGSSYNEQFF
TRBD1	TRBJ2-6	few	TRBV19	TGTGCCAGTTTCCCCGGGACAGGGTCTGGGGCCAACGTCCTGACTTTC	CASFPGTGSGANVLTF
-	TRBJ2-7	-	TRBV23-1	TGCGCCAGCGAAAAGGGGCGGCCGCAATACGGGCAGTACTTC	CASEKGRPQYGQYF
-	TRBJ2-3	few	TRBV2	TGTGCCAGCAGCCCTTCTAGATTCACAGATACGCAGTATTTT	CASSPSRFTDTQYF
-	TRBJ2-5	-	TRBV7-3	TGTGCCAGCAGCTTAAGGGGTTTTTCGGATGGAGAGACCCAGTACTTC	CASSLRGFSDGETQYF
-	TRBJ2-7	-	TRBV7-6	TGTGCCAGCAGCCCAGTGCTGGGTTCCTACGAGCAGTACTTC	CASSPVLGSYEQYF
TRBD2	TRBJ2-5	-	TRBV7-2	TGTGCCAGCAGCTCCCCCGGGAGGGAGACCCAGTACTTC	CASSSPGRETQYF
-	TRBJ2-2	many	TRBV29-1	TGCAGCGTTGTAGCGCCGAACACCGGGGAGCTGTTTTTT	CSVVAPNTGELFF
-	TRBJ2-2	many	TRBV28	TGTGCCAGCAGTTTACTGGGAAAAGGGACCGGGGAGCTGTTTTTT	CASSLLGKGTGELFF
-	TRBJ2-7	many	TRBV27	TGTGCCAGCAGTTTAACGGGAGAATGGCGCGAGCAGTACTTC	CASSLTGEWREQYF
-	TRBJ2-7	many	TRBV12-3/TRBV12-4	TGTGCCAGCAGTTTGGGGCGAGGAGGGGGCATCGACGAGCAGTACTTC	CASSLGRGGGIDEQYF